This TCR beta chain originates from a study of T cell changes during pregnancy in multiple sclerosis. TCRdb keeps only in-frame clones here, not all; method: immunoSEQ multiplex PCR. The repertoire has approximately 63,000 clones, 91% of them found once; the top ten carry 1% to 1.5%. V gave up 2 bases and J gave up 1 base; unmatched junction bases: 8. The CDR3 has 16 residues. Germline V gives CDR1 KGHSH, CDR2 LQKENI. This rearrangement joins TRBV18 to TRBJ2-7, with TRBD2 matching over 7 bases. The clonotype was recovered from a female donor in good health, enrolled as a control in a pregnancy study. This specimen was peripheral blood, taken after pregnancy. Here the CDR3 DNA reads TGTGCCAGCTCACCATCGGGAGACGGGGGGTCCTACGAGCAGTACTTC. The encoded protein is CASSPSGDGGSYEQYF.